Shown below are 10 T cell receptor beta chains from a single sample sequenced in a study of T cell responses to AZD1222 COVID-19 vaccine. The data were produced by immunoSEQ multiplex PCR, yet TCRdb's version contains in-frame clones alone and is incomplete. The top ten hold around 8% of the sample, which has some 92,000 clones, about nine tenths seen once. The sequences come from peripheral blood, collected on day 0 of AZD1222 vaccination. The origin of the receptors is an adult in good health.

The V call is TRBV5-1, the J call TRBJ2-7; TRBD2 aligns across 12 bases. The length of the CDR3 is 15 residues. J gave up 7 bases and V 2 bases, and 7 bases lay outside the gene matches. In germline, CDR1 is SGHRS, CDR2 YFSETQ. CDR3: CASSFGTSGPSEQYF. CDR3 sequence (DNA): TGCGCCAGCAGCTTCGGGACTAGCGGGCCCTCGGAGCAGTACTTC.

This clone showed up just once. The chain joins TRBV7-9 to TRBJ1-2; no clear D gene. The V and J ends lost 5 bases and 4 bases respectively, with 14 bases between them. This CDR3 region has 14 residues. The germline gives CDR1 SEHNR, CDR2 FQNEAQ (reference sequence). The CDR3 is CASSQDLGVYGYTF. The CDR3 DNA follows: TGTGCCAGCAGCCAGGACCTCGGGGTCTATGGCTACACCTTC.

The chain has TRBV19 and TRBJ1-5, with D possibly being TRBD1 (6 bases). From germline, CDR1 is LNHDA and CDR2 SQIVND (reference sequence). V was pared by 7 bases and J by 3 bases, with 13 bases between. The CDR3 has 14 residues. CDR3 nucleotides: TGTGCCAGTATCGACACAGGGCCCAATCAGCCCCAGCATTTT. Encoded protein: CASIDTGPNQPQHF.

V gene TRBV5-1 combines with J gene TRBJ2-3; possibly TRBD1 or TRBD2 for D (7 bases each). The V gene lost 4 bases and the J gene lost 0 bases, with 15 bases spanning the gap. This CDR3 is built from 16 residues. Germline V lookup: CDR1 SGHRS, CDR2 YFSETQ. In DNA form, the CDR3 reads TGCGCCAGCAGCGGGAGGGCCAGGGGGAGCACAGATACGCAGTATTTT. Its protein is CASSGRARGSTDTQYF.

The V gene is TRBV5-8, the J gene TRBJ2-3; 8 bases fit TRBD1. The CDR3 has 15 residues. Losses at the gene ends were 2 bases for V and 6 bases for J; bases not matched to a gene: 8. Germline V gene lookup returns CDR1 SGHTS and CDR2 YDEGEE. The CDR3, as DNA: TGTGCCAGCAGCTTAGGGGGACAGGCGTGGGATACGCAGTATTTT. Protein sequence: CASSLGGQAWDTQYF.

The rearrangement links TRBV5-1 to TRBJ2-7; 7 nucleotides align to TRBD1. Germline assignment: CDR1 SGHRS and CDR2 YFSETQ. The CDR3 loop spans 14 amino acids. J lost 4 bases, V lost 0 bases, and 4 bases had no gene match. The CDR3 region is CASSLGGGTYEQYF. The CDR3 coding sequence is TGCGCCAGCAGCTTGGGAGGGGGCACGTACGAGCAGTACTTC.

V usage is TRBV29-1 and J usage is TRBJ1-4; D is possibly TRBD1 (5 bases). CDR1 SQVTM and CDR2 ANQGSEA come from the germline V gene. V lost 7 bases to trimming and J lost 7 bases, with 10 bases between them. The CDR3 is made up of 11 amino acids. The CDR3 sequence: CSAQTAEKLFF. CDR3 DNA sequence: TGCAGCGCTCAGACAGCTGAAAAACTGTTTTTT. Variable domain in full (rest from reference TRBV29-1 and TRBJ1-4): SAVISQKPSRDICQRGTSLTIQCQVDSQVTMMFWYRQQPGQSLTLIATANQGSEATYESGFVIDKFPISRPNLTFSTLTVSNMSPEDSSIYLCSAQTAEKLFFGSGTQLSVL.

This chain uses TRBV19 with TRBJ2-2, with 9 bases matching TRBD2. Unmatched junction bases numbered 10, after V lost 9 bases and J lost 5 bases. Germline V gives CDR1 LNHDA, CDR2 SQIVND (reference sequence). This CDR3 is built from 15 residues. The chain's CDR3 is CASGGLAGYTGELFF. For the CDR3, the DNA is TGTGCCAGCGGGGGTCTAGCGGGGTATACCGGGGAGCTGTTTTTT. Full variable domain (rest looked up from reference TRBV19 and TRBJ2-2): DGGITQSPKYLFRKEGQNVTLSCEQNLNHDAMYWYRQDPGQGLRLIYYSQIVNDFQKGDIAEGYSVSREKKESFPLTVTSAQKNPTAFYLCASGGLAGYTGELFFGEGSRLTVL.

This chain connects TRBV7-2 to TRBJ2-3; 14 bases align to TRBD2. Germline trimming cut 5 bases from V and 6 bases from J; bases unmatched to any gene: 4. Germline CDR1 is SGHTA and CDR2 is FQGNSA. CDR3 length equals 15 residues. This chain's CDR3 is CASSPGLAGADTQYF. The CDR3 nucleotides are TGTGCCAGCAGCCCGGGACTAGCGGGAGCGGATACGCAGTATTTT.

The chain joins TRBV27 to TRBJ2-7; TRBD2 might be the D (7 bases). Per germline, CDR1 MNHEY and CDR2 SMNVEV (reference sequence). Deletions cut 7 bases from V and 4 bases from J, with 26 bases between. The CDR3 runs 17 residues. The DNA for the CDR3 is TGTGCCAGCACCATACGAGTAGGGGGGGCGCATATTTACGAGCAGTACTTC. As protein: CASTIRVGGAHIYEQYF.